This T cell receptor beta chain was recorded in a study of CD4 T cells in relation to SARS-CoV-2 and coronaviruses. Sequenced by immunoSEQ multiplex PCR; TCRdb stores in-frame clones only, minus some. This sample has 9,500 to 13,000 clones, with about 90% found just once. The clonotype was recovered from an adult with COVID-19. Sequencing input: naive CD4+ T cells from PBMCs. Noted subset: naive CD4+ T cells isolated by negative enrichment.

The CDR3 DNA follows: TGTGCCAGCTCACTAACTAGGTCTTCCTACGAGCAGTACTTC. Its translation is CASSLTRSSYEQYF. The chain joins TRBV18 to TRBJ2-7; a possible D gene is TRBD2 (5 bases). The germline V and J ends were trimmed by 4 bases and 1 base, with 11 bases remaining between them. CDR3 length: 14 amino acids. The germline gives CDR1 KGHSH, CDR2 LQKENI.